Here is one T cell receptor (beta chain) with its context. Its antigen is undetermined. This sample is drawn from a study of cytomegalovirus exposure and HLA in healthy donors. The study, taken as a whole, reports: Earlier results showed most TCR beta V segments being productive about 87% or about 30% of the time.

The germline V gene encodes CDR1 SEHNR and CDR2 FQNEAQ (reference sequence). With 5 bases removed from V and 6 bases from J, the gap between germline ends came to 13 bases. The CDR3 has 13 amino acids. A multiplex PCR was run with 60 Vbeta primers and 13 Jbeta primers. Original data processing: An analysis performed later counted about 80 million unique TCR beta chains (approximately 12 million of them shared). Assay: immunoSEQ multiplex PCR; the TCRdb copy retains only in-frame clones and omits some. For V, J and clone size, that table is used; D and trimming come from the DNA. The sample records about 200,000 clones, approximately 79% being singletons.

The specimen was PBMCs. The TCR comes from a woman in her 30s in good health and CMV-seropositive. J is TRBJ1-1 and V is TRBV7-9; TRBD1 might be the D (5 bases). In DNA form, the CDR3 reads TGTGCCAGCAGCGGAGGGGAGAGCCCTGAAGCTTTCTTT. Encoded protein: CASSGGESPEAFF.